The T cell receptor (beta chain) described here comes from a study of T cell repertoires in cytomegalovirus infection. Study summary: Shared public TCR beta signatures pointed to both CMV infection and a matching HLA type. General study points: Using cumulative public TCR beta family frequency, the authors identified those who carried CMV together with the relevant HLA.

V was cut by 6 bases and J by 0 bases, with 16 bases left in between. Germline CDR1 is DFQATT and CDR2 is SNEGSKA (reference sequence). This CDR3 region has 15 residues. TCRdb redid the calling of the reads with MiXCR, one entry per CDR3 protein. The repertoire holds around 570,000 distinct CDR3 sequences, with 40% as singletons. This clonotype appeared a few times. The antigen is unknown. The TCR comes from a human donor in good health (CMV status not recorded). Some clones in this sample may be carry-over from other donors' samples. The J gene is TRBJ2-3, the V gene TRBV20-1; possibly TRBD1 or TRBD2 for D (6 bases each). The specimen was cultured PBMCs, collected from culture after CMV antigen stimulation. The DNA for the CDR3 is TGCAGTGCGGGGGGCCGCAGCCTTAGCACAGATACGCAGTATTTT. It is translated as CSAGGRSLSTDTQYF.